This T cell receptor (beta chain) was profiled in a study of blood T cell repertoires in COVID-19. Study summary: Acute and convalescent COVID-19 specimens originated in the United States, Italy and Spain. Sources were T cells, B-cell-depleted T cells, or PBMCs; the material itself was cDNA or gDNA.

In the source study's methods: Amplification of reference gene primers was used by the study to estimate nucleated cell counts. The table came from immunoSEQ multiplex PCR; TCRdb's copy has only in-frame clones and leaves some out. That table supplies the V and J calls and clone size; D and trimming were determined from the DNA. The sample gives more than 200,000 clones, roughly 87% of which show up once; about 6% is in the top ten. This CDR3 has 12 residues. Trimming took off 8 bases at V and 5 bases at J, with 12 bases between the two ends. Individuals drawn from 20 to 25 US areas were roughly 18 to 89 years old.

This chain uses TRBV12-3 or TRBV12-4 with TRBJ2-5; D not resolved. The TCR originated in a woman between 25 and 40 years old with acute COVID-19. The specimen sequenced was PBMCs or T cells enriched from blood (not recorded which). Written as DNA, the CDR3 is TGTGCCAGCGGCTCACCCACCGAGACCCAGTACTTC. It codes for CASGSPTETQYF.